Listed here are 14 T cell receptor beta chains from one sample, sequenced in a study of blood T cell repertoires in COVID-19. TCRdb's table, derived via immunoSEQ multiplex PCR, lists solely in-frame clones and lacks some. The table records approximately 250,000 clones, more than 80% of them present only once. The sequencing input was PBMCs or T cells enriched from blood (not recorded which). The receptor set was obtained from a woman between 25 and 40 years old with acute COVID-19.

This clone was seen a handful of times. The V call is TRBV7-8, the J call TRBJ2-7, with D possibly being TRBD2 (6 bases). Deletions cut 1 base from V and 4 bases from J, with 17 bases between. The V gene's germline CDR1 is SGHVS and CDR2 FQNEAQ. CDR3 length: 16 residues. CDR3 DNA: TGTGCCAGCAGCTTAGAAGCGGGTCTAGCAGGTTACGAGCAGTACTTC. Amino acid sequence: CASSLEAGLAGYEQYF.

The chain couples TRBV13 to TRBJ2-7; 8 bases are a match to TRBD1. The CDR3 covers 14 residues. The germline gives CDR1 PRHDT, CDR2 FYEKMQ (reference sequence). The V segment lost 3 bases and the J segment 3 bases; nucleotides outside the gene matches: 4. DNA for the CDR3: TGTGCCAGCAGCTTGGGCGGGACAGGCTACGAGCAGTACTTC. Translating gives CASSLGGTGYEQYF.

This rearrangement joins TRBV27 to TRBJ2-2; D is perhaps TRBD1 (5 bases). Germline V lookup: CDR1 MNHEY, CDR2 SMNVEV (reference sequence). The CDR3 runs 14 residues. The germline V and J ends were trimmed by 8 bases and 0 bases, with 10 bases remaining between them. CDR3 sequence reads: CASSRQSNTGELFF. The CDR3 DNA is TGTGCCAGCTCGCGACAGTCGAACACCGGGGAGCTGTTTTTT.

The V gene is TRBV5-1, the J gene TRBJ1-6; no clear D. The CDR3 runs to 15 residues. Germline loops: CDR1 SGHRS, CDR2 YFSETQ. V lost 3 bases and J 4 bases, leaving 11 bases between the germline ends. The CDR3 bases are TGCGCCAGCAGCTCCAAGCCCCAATATAATTCACCCCTCCACTTT. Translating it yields CASSSKPQYNSPLHF.

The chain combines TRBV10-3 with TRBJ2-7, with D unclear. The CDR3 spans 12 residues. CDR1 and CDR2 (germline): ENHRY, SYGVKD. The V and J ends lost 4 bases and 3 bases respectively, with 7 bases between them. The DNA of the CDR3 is TGTGCCATCAGTGGCTCAGACTACGAGCAGTACTTC. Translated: CAISGSDYEQYF.

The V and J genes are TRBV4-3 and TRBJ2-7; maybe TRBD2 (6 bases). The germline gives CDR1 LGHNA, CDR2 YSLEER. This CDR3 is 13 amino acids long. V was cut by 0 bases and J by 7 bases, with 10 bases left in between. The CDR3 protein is CASSQDVAEEQYF. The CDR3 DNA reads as TGCGCCAGCAGCCAAGATGTAGCGGAAGAGCAGTACTTC.

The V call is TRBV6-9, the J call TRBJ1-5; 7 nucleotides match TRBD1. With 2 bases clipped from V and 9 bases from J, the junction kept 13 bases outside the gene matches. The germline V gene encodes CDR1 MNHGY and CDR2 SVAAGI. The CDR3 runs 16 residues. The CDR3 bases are TGTGCCAGCAGTTATAGGGATCGGACAGGTAGTTGGCCCCAGCATTTT. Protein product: CASSYRDRTGSWPQHF.

This CDR3 reads CASSPLDSKAYEQYF. The CDR3 nucleotides are TGTGCCAGCAGCCCCCTCGACAGTAAGGCCTACGAGCAGTACTTC. The chain joins TRBV7-6 to TRBJ2-7, with D possibly TRBD1 on 5 matching bases. CDR3 length: 15 amino acids. Germline CDR1 and CDR2: SGHVS and FNYEAQ. The V end lost 5 bases, the J end lost 2 bases, and 16 bases lay between the germline ends.

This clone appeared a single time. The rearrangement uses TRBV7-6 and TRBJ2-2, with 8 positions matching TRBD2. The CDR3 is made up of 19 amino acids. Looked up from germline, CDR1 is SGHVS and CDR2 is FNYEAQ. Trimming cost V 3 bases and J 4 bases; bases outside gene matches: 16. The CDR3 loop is CASSFHEGSGAASTGELFF. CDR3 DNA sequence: TGTGCCAGCAGCTTCCATGAGGGTAGCGGGGCCGCGAGCACCGGGGAGCTGTTTTTT.

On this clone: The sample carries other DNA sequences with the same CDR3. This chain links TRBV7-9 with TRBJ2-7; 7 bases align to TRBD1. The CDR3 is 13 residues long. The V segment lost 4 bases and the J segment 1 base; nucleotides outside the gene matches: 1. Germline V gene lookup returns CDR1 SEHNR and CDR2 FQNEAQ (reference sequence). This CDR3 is CASSSGQSYEQYF. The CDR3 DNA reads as TGTGCCAGCAGCTCGGGACAGTCCTACGAGCAGTACTTC.

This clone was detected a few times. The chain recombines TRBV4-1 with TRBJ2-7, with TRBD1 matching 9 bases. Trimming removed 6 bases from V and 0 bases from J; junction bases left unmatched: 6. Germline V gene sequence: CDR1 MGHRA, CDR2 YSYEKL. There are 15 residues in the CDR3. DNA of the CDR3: TGCGCCAGCAGTCCGATGGACAGGGGCTCCTACGAGCAGTACTTC. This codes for CASSPMDRGSYEQYF.

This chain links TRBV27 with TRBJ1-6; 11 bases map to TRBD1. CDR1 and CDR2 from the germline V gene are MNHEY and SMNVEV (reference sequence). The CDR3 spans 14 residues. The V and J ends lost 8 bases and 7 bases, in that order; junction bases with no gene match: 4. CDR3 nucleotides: TGTGCCAGCGGGACAGGGGGAGGGAATTCACCCCTCCACTTT. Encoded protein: CASGTGGGNSPLHF.

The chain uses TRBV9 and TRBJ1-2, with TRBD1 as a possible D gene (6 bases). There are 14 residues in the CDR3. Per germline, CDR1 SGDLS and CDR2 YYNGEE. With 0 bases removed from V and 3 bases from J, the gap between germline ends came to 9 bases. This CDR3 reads CASSVEDSDYGYTF. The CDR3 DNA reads TGTGCCAGCAGCGTAGAGGACAGCGACTATGGCTACACCTTC.

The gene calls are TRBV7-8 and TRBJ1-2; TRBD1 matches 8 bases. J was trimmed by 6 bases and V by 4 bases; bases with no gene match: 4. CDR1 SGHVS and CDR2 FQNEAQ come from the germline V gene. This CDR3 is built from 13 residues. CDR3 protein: CASSSPGGDGYTF. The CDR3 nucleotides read TGTGCCAGCAGCTCCCCAGGGGGCGATGGCTACACCTTC.